This record looks at one T cell receptor (beta chain) sequence and its context. This specimen belongs to a study of blood T cell repertoires in COVID-19. Unmatched junction bases numbered 3, after V lost 1 base and J lost 4 bases. The CDR3 spans 15 residues. CDR1 KGHSH and CDR2 LQKENI come from the germline V gene. The table came from immunoSEQ multiplex PCR; TCRdb's copy has only in-frame clones and leaves some out. The table lists 85,000 to 90,000 clones, roughly nine tenths of them singletons. The origin of this receptor is a woman of 80 years or more with active COVID-19. This chain connects TRBV18 to TRBJ2-7, with 11 positions matching TRBD1. What was sequenced was peripheral blood. The DNA of the CDR3 is TGTGCCAGCTCACCACTGGGACAGGGGGTTTACGAGCAGTACTTC. It translates to CASSPLGQGVYEQYF.